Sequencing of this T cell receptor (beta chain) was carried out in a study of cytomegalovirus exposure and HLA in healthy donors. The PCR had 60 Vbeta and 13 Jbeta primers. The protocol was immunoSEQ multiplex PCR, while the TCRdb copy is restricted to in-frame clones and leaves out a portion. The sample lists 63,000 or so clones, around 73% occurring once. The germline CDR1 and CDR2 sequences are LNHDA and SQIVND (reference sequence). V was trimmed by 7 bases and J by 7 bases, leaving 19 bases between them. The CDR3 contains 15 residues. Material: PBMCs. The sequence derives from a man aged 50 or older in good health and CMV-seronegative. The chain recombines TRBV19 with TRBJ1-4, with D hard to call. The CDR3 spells CASNIGAGFGEKLFF. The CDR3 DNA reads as TGTGCCAGTAACATAGGAGCGGGGTTTGGTGAAAAACTGTTTTTT. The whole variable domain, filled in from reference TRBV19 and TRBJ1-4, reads DGGITQSPKYLFRKEGQNVTLSCEQNLNHDAMYWYRQDPGQGLRLIYYSQIVNDFQKGDIAEGYSVSREKKESFPLTVTSAQKNPTAFYLCASNIGAGFGEKLFFGSGTQLSVL.